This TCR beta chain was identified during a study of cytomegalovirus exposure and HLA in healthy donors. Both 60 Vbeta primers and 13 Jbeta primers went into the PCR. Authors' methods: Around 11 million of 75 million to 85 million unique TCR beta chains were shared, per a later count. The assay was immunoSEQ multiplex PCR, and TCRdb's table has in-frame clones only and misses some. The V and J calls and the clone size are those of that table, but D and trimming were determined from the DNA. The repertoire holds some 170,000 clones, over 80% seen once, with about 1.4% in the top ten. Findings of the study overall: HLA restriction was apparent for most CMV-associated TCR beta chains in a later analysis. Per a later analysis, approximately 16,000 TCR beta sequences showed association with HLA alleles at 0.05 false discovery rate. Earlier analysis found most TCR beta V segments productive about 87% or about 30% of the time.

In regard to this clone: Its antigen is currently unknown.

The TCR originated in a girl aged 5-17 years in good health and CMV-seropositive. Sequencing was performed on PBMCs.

CDR3 protein: CASTEMGQSSYEQYF. The CDR3 nucleotides are TGTGCCAGCACCGAGATGGGACAGAGCTCCTACGAGCAGTACTTC. This rearrangement joins TRBV7-3 to TRBJ2-7, with 7 bases matching TRBD1. In germline, CDR1 is SGHTA, CDR2 FQGTGA. CDR3 length equals 15 residues. V shed 7 bases and J 0 bases; nucleotides not matched to a gene: 9.